This paragraph covers one TCR beta chain sequence. There is no known antigen for this receptor. No qualities accompany the bases; no much larger clone lies one base away. The cysteine opens and the phenylalanine closes a CDR3 of 20 amino acids. The retained sequence is limited to the CDR3, 60 bases, with the frame set at the first base. V ends up 1 base short and J 6 bases short, with an unmatched junction base count of 17. For CDR1 and CDR2, the germline V gene (reference sequence) lists LNHDA and SQIVND. For sequencing of the TCRbeta CDR3 region, genomic DNA was extracted from the sorted cells. The immunoSEQ Assay was used for sequencing of TCRbeta CDR3 regions. Imported from immuneACCESS, the table was reduced by TCRdb to in-frame sequences with V and J called. These copies leave out some clones; in studies compared against another copy, an unresolved V gene accounts for under half, and the cause of the remainder is not known. In all, the sample holds roughly 56,000 clones, and around 84% of those were seen once. The ten largest account for 4.6% of the sample.

This entry belongs to a study of OX40 agonist ivuxolimab in advanced cancers. Study-level background: Ivuxolimab, which targeted the costimulatory receptor OX40 (CD134), was an agonistic, fully human IgG2 monoclonal antibody. Intravenous ivuxolimab was administered to patients every 2 weeks at six dose levels: 0.01, 0.1, 0.3, 1.5, 3 and 10 mg/kg. Of the roughly 51 dose-escalation patients, hepatocellular carcinoma was present in around 20, melanoma in approximately 15, renal cell carcinoma in 9 and head and neck cancer in 9. A male proportion of roughly 80% and a mean age of around 60 years, ranging from roughly 23 to 80, were recorded for the dose-escalation cohort. Prior anti-PD-1, anti-PD-L1 or anti-CTLA-4 therapy was permitted, and about two fifths of dose-escalation patients had received checkpoint inhibitors. Partial responses were achieved by three dose-escalation patients, of whom one had hepatocellular carcinoma and two had cutaneous melanoma. Peripheral TCRbeta sequencing aimed to test whether ivuxolimab altered TCR sequence diversity and caused clonal T-cell expansion. The monotherapy dose-escalation portion (N = 52 patients) of the phase I ivuxolimab trial is reported in the paper.

The trial excluded patients who had a history of autoimmune disease or who were on systemic immunosuppression. Peripheral blood for TCR sequencing was collected from all dose cohorts at baseline, on cycle 4 day 1, and on cycle 7 day 1. Samples were obtained from an open-label, multicenter, first-in-human phase I dose-escalation trial of ivuxolimab. Adults with locally advanced or metastatic melanoma, renal cell, hepatocellular, or head and neck squamous cell carcinoma were enrolled in the trial. CD4+ and CD8+ T cells were sorted separately from peripheral blood before TCR sequencing. What the work shows at the level of the full study, not this receptor alone: At doses of 0.1 to 3.0 mg/kg, clonal expansion of both CD4+ and CD8+ T cells in blood was seen between baseline and week 6. Low levels of normalized T-cell clonal expansion were also seen in some patients who did not respond. In the 0.1-3.0 mg/kg groups, partial responders were among the patients with the lowest normalized peripheral clonal expansion, particularly in CD8+ T cells. After ivuxolimab, CD8+ T cells had more expanded clones than CD4+ T cells on average. The antigen specificity of the peripheral T cells that underwent clonal expansion was not determined.

This material consisted of CD4+ or CD8+ T cells sorted from blood, taken in a trial of the OX40 agonist ivuxolimab. The chain employs TRBV19 and TRBJ2-2; 10 junctional bases match TRBD2. The clonotype comes from an adult with an advanced solid tumor such as melanoma, head and neck, liver or kidney cancer. Here is the DNA: TGTGCCAGTAGTATAGGAGGCGGCCAGCGGGGGGGAATTGACGCCGGGGAGCTGTTTTTT. Translated, it gives CASSIGGGQRGGIDAGELFF.